Shown below are 23 T cell receptor beta chains from a single sample sequenced in a study of cytomegalovirus exposure and HLA in healthy donors. Use of 60 Vbeta and 13 Jbeta primers characterized the PCR. Measured with immunoSEQ multiplex PCR; TCRdb has only the in-frame clones, and not every one. Found here are under 200,000 clones, approximately 74% of them singletons; the top ten hold around 2.8%. Sequenced material: PBMCs. These receptors were taken from a woman aged 25 to 39 in good health and CMV-seronegative.

The chain has TRBV28 and TRBJ1-5; D unresolved. Trimming removed 2 bases from V and 4 bases from J, with 9 bases in between. The length of the CDR3 is 14 residues. CDR1 is MDHEN and CDR2 is SYDVKM in the germline V gene. CDR3 DNA: TGTGCCAGCAGTTTACACGGGGTTAATCAGCCCCAGCATTTT. Its protein is CASSLHGVNQPQHF. The variable domain in full, completed from reference TRBV28 and TRBJ1-5, reads DVKVTQSSRYLVKRTGEKVFLECVQDMDHENMFWYRQDPGLGLRLIYFSYDVKMKEKGDIPEGYSVSREKKERFSLILESASTNQTSMYLCASSLHGVNQPQHFGDGTRLSIL.

The chain recombines TRBV5-1 with TRBJ1-4, with D perhaps matching TRBD1 (5 bases). Germline-derived CDR1 and CDR2 are SGHRS and YFSETQ. Trimming shortened V by 5 bases and J by 5 bases, and 10 bases separated the two germline ends. CDR3 length: 13 amino acids. In DNA form, the CDR3 reads TGCGCCAGCAGGGAGGGACTAAATGAAAAACTGTTTTTT. Translating gives CASREGLNEKLFF.

The genes are TRBV2 and TRBJ2-5, with 9 bases that match TRBD2. V lost 4 bases, J lost 2 bases, and 5 bases stayed unmatched. The V gene's germline CDR1 is SNHLY and CDR2 FYNNEI. This CDR3 has 15 amino acids. The CDR3: CASSALAGPQETQYF. In DNA, the CDR3 is TGTGCCAGCAGTGCGCTAGCGGGACCTCAAGAGACCCAGTACTTC.

The genes are TRBV7-2 and TRBJ2-7, with TRBD2 identical over 13 bases. V dropped 4 bases and J dropped 6; count of bases not matched to a gene: 9. The CDR3 is made up of 16 amino acids. Germline CDR1 reads SGHTA; CDR2 reads FQGNSA. CDR3: CASSSSWTSGSREQYF. DNA for the CDR3: TGTGCCAGCAGCTCCTCCTGGACTAGCGGGAGTCGCGAGCAGTACTTC.

In nucleotides, the CDR3 is TGCGCCAGCAGCCAAGTTGGGACAGGGGGTATTTCACCCCTCCACTTT. It is translated as CASSQVGTGGISPLHF. V usage is TRBV4-3 and J usage is TRBJ1-6; 11 bases are shared with TRBD1. From germline, CDR1 is LGHNA and CDR2 YSLEER. The CDR3 spans 16 residues. J gave up 9 bases and V 1 base, and 5 bases lay outside the gene matches.

The rearrangement joins TRBV2 to TRBJ1-5, with a possible D match to TRBD1 (6 bases). This CDR3 contains 15 residues. Germline assignment: CDR1 SNHLY and CDR2 FYNNEI. V lost 1 base, J lost 4 bases, and 11 bases lay in between. CDR3 in DNA: TGTGCCAGCAGTGAAGGGGGGGGGCTAAATCAGCCCCAGCATTTT. Amino acid sequence: CASSEGGGLNQPQHF.

A note on this clone: Other DNA variants within this sample encode the same CDR3. The J gene is TRBJ2-1, the V gene TRBV7-2; the D gene is possibly TRBD2 (6 bases). V dropped 6 bases and J dropped 9 bases, with 12 bases sitting between them. The CDR3 totals 12 residues. Germline CDR1 is SGHTA and CDR2 is FQGNSA. The CDR3 spells CASSKLASEQFF. Written as DNA, the CDR3 is TGTGCCAGCAGTAAACTAGCATCTGAGCAGTTCTTC.

For the CDR3, the DNA is TGTGCCAGCAGCGTTAGCCCGGGACAACGGGGAGAGACCCAGTACTTC. This encodes CASSVSPGQRGETQYF. This chain uses TRBV9 with TRBJ2-5, with D perhaps matching TRBD1 (6 bases). Germline CDR1 and CDR2: SGDLS and YYNGEE. The CDR3 spans 16 residues. V dropped 2 bases and J dropped 4 bases, with 18 bases sitting between them.

The chain uses TRBV6-5 and TRBJ1-5; no clear D gene. V was cut by 5 bases and J by 4 bases, with 12 bases left in between. CDR1 MNHEY and CDR2 SVGAGI come from the germline V gene. The CDR3 is 14 residues long. CDR3 sequence: CASSLFSGNQPQHF. The CDR3 bases are TGTGCCAGCAGTCTATTCTCCGGGAATCAGCCCCAGCATTTT.

The chain carries TRBV7-9 and TRBJ2-3; D is perhaps TRBD1 (5 bases). This CDR3 region has 17 residues. Germline V gene data show CDR1 as SEHNR and CDR2 as FQNEAQ (reference sequence). Trimming removed 0 bases at V and 0 bases at J, with 13 bases between. The DNA for the CDR3 is TGTGCCAGCAGCTTAGCCGTCGACAGTATTAGCACAGATACGCAGTATTTT. Amino acids: CASSLAVDSISTDTQYF.

The V gene is TRBV5-1, the J gene TRBJ1-2, with 9 bases fitting TRBD1. The CDR3 is 17 residues long. Germline assignment: CDR1 SGHRS and CDR2 YFSETQ. Trimming removed 4 bases from V and 6 bases from J; junction bases left unmatched: 16. The CDR3 nucleotides are TGCGCCAGCAGCCTCCACCCTGGACAGGGGCAAGTTGATGGCTACACCTTC. As protein: CASSLHPGQGQVDGYTF.

V usage is TRBV7-9 and J usage is TRBJ2-7; D is unclear. Germline CDR1 and CDR2: SEHNR and FQNEAQ (reference sequence). CDR3 size: 12 residues. The ends were cut back, 3 bases at V and 5 bases at J, with 8 bases in the middle. Here the CDR3 reads CASSFLSDEQYF. CDR3 sequence (DNA): TGTGCCAGCAGCTTTCTTTCGGACGAGCAGTACTTC.

CDR3 amino acids: CSGQGLAGGPQETQYF. In DNA, the CDR3 is TGCAGCGGACAGGGACTAGCGGGAGGGCCCCAAGAGACCCAGTACTTC. The chain couples TRBV29-1 to TRBJ2-5; TRBD2 matches 16 bases. This CDR3 has 16 amino acids. V lost 7 bases to trimming and J lost 1 base; unmatched junction nucleotides: 6. In germline, CDR1 is SQVTM, CDR2 ANQGSEA.

This chain links TRBV5-1 with TRBJ2-7; 10 nucleotides align to TRBD1. Looked up from germline, CDR1 is SGHRS and CDR2 is YFSETQ. The CDR3 spans 16 residues. Trimming took 1 base from V and 5 from J; bases not matched to a gene: 9. The chain's CDR3 is CASSLSADRGIHEQYF. Here the CDR3 DNA reads TGCGCCAGCAGCTTGAGCGCGGACAGGGGGATCCACGAGCAGTACTTC.

The rearrangement links TRBV27 to TRBJ2-3; TRBD2 agrees at 13 bases. The CDR3 runs to 15 residues. Per germline, CDR1 MNHEY and CDR2 SMNVEV (reference sequence). Trimming cost V 6 bases and J 5 bases; bases outside gene matches: 5. CDR3 amino acids: CASRRTSGSLDTQYF. For the CDR3, the DNA is TGTGCCAGCAGGAGGACTAGCGGGAGTCTAGATACGCAGTATTTT.

V usage is TRBV6-1 and J usage is TRBJ1-5; maybe TRBD1 (6 bases). Germline assignment: CDR1 MNHNS and CDR2 SASEGT. The V gene lost 7 bases and the J gene lost 1 base, with 14 bases spanning the gap. The CDR3 has 15 residues. CDR3 residues: CASKFTGSSNQPQHF. CDR3 in DNA: TGTGCCAGCAAATTTACAGGGTCAAGCAATCAGCCCCAGCATTTT.

This chain links TRBV9 with TRBJ1-3; D might be TRBD1 (5 bases). Trimming cost V 3 bases and J 0 bases, with 16 bases left between them. The CDR3 covers 17 residues. Germline CDR1 SGDLS, CDR2 YYNGEE. Here the CDR3 reads CASSALGGLNSGNTIYF. The CDR3 DNA reads TGTGCCAGCAGCGCACTGGGGGGACTGAACTCTGGAAACACCATATATTTT.

The chain employs TRBV7-7 and TRBJ1-1; D call uncertain. Per the germline V gene, CDR1 is SSHAT and CDR2 is FNYEAQ (reference sequence). The CDR3 totals 13 residues. Trimming removed 6 bases at V and 5 bases at J, with 13 bases between. The CDR3: CASRAEGDTEAFF. In nucleotides, the CDR3 is TGTGCCAGCAGAGCGGAGGGAGATACTGAAGCTTTCTTT.

The rearrangement links TRBV6-5 to TRBJ1-3; no definite D call. Deletions cut 0 bases from V and 4 bases from J, with 10 bases between. The CDR3 spans 15 residues. Germline assignment: CDR1 MNHEY and CDR2 SVGAGI. CDR3 loop: CASSYSGVEGNTIYF. CDR3 sequence (DNA): TGTGCCAGCAGTTACTCAGGAGTGGAAGGAAACACCATATATTTT.

The chain combines TRBV27 with TRBJ1-5; D not certain. V shed 6 bases and J shed 4 bases, with 13 bases lying between them. CDR1 is MNHEY, CDR2 SMNVEV, per germline (reference sequence). CDR3 length: 14 residues. The CDR3: CASSPGWVNQPQHF. CDR3 coding DNA: TGTGCCAGCAGCCCAGGTTGGGTAAATCAGCCCCAGCATTTT.

V and J are TRBV30 and TRBJ2-5; 13 bases map to TRBD2. The germline V gene has CDR1 GTSNPN and CDR2 SVGIG (reference sequence). The trim removed 4 bases at V and 13 bases at J, leaving 9 bases unmatched. The CDR3 is 13 amino acids. The CDR3: CAWNKLAGGPGYF. CDR3 coding DNA: TGTGCCTGGAATAAACTAGCGGGGGGGCCTGGGTACTTC.

The rearrangement links TRBV10-3 to TRBJ2-1, with 9 bases aligning to TRBD2. In germline, CDR1 is ENHRY, CDR2 SYGVKD. This CDR3 is built from 14 residues. Losses at the gene ends were 10 bases for V and 0 bases for J; bases not matched to a gene: 4. Written as DNA, the CDR3 is TGTGCCACAGCGGGGGGAACCTCCTACAATGAGCAGTTCTTC. Amino acid sequence: CATAGGTSYNEQFF.

The rearrangement links TRBV5-4 to TRBJ1-2; 7 positions agree with TRBD1. The ends lost 4 bases at V and 8 bases at J; junction bases unmatched: 11. The CDR3 covers 14 residues. Germline assignment: CDR1 SGHNT and CDR2 YYREEE (reference sequence). The CDR3 reads CASSNVQGSGGYTF. The DNA for the CDR3 is TGTGCCAGCAGCAATGTACAGGGGTCGGGAGGCTACACCTTC.